This entry lists 32 T cell receptor beta chains sequenced from one sample in a study of T-cell memory formation after mild COVID-19. TCRdb ran MiXCR on the 5' RACE reads and lists one entry per CDR3 protein. Here the sample spans roughly 86,000 distinct CDR3 sequences, over 13% being singletons. The sequenced sample consisted of PBMCs or a T cell subset sorted from them (not recorded which). All receptors derive from a man in his late teens or twenties who had mild COVID-19 (a few samples of this study predate the infection). Cell type and time point are not known.

This clonotype was counted ten times or more. The CDR3 is CSVVAGGGDEQFF. The CDR3 DNA follows: TGCAGCGTTGTGGCGGGCGGGGGCGATGAGCAGTTCTTC. The rearrangement joins TRBV29-1 to TRBJ2-1; D may be TRBD2 (7 bases). Trimming removed 4 bases from V and 8 bases from J, with 15 bases in between. This CDR3 region has 13 residues. The germline V gene has CDR1 SQVTM and CDR2 ANQGSEA.

This clonotype has just a few counts. The chain carries TRBV12-3 or TRBV12-4 and TRBJ2-3, with 12 bases aligning to TRBD2. CDR3 length: 14 amino acids. The ends lost 8 bases at V and 4 bases at J; junction bases unmatched: 4. The CDR3 sequence: CASLGLAGSDTQYF. CDR3 DNA sequence: TGTGCCAGCTTGGGACTAGCGGGTTCAGATACGCAGTATTTT.

The chain combines TRBV4-3 with TRBJ2-1; no clear D. The V gene's germline CDR1 is LGHNA and CDR2 YSLEER. V was trimmed by 0 bases and J by 4 bases, leaving 7 bases between them. The CDR3 has 14 residues. CDR3: CASSQDTAYNEQFF. The CDR3 nucleotides read TGCGCCAGCAGCCAAGATACGGCATACAATGAGCAGTTCTTC.

V and J are TRBV5-1 and TRBJ1-2; 11 positions match TRBD1. J was trimmed by 3 bases and V by 3 bases; bases with no gene match: 7. This CDR3 is built from 16 residues. Germline lookup yields CDR1 SGHRS and CDR2 YFSETQ. The CDR3, as DNA: TGCGCCAGCAGCTCGGGTGGACAGGGGGCAGACTATGGCTACACCTTC. It specifies CASSSGGQGADYGYTF.

This clonotype was recorded a few times. The chain employs TRBV6-2 or TRBV6-3 and TRBJ2-5; a weak D match, TRBD2 (5 bases). The germline CDR1 and CDR2 sequences are MNHEY and SVGEGT. V gave up 5 bases and J gave up 3 bases, with 16 bases separating them. This CDR3 has 15 residues. CDR3 protein: CASSPPIAREETQYF. DNA of the CDR3: TGTGCCAGCAGTCCCCCAATAGCGAGGGAAGAGACCCAGTACTTC.

This rearrangement joins TRBV4-1 to TRBJ2-1; 8 bases agree with TRBD1. Per the germline V gene, CDR1 is MGHRA and CDR2 is YSYEKL. This CDR3 is 15 amino acids long. With 5 bases clipped from V and 5 bases from J, the junction kept 8 bases outside the gene matches. The CDR3 region is CASSVRTGRDNEQFF. The CDR3 DNA reads as TGCGCCAGCAGCGTGCGGACAGGGAGAGACAATGAGCAGTTCTTC.

This chain connects TRBV7-3 to TRBJ2-3, with 9 bases lining up with TRBD2. Germline V lookup: CDR1 SGHTA, CDR2 FQGTGA. This CDR3 has 15 residues. With 4 bases clipped from V and 2 bases from J, the junction kept 4 bases outside the gene matches. The chain's CDR3 is CASSSSSGNTDTQYF. CDR3 nucleotide sequence: TGTGCCAGCAGCTCGTCTAGCGGGAACACAGATACGCAGTATTTT.

The V call is TRBV11-2, the J call TRBJ2-1, with 9 positions matching TRBD1. Losses at the gene ends were 5 bases for V and 3 bases for J; bases not matched to a gene: 5. Germline loops: CDR1 SGHAT, CDR2 FQNNGV. The CDR3 loop spans 15 amino acids. DNA for the CDR3: TGTGCCAGCAGCCCCGACAGGGGGAACTACAATGAGCAGTTCTTC. This translates into CASSPDRGNYNEQFF.

The chain recombines TRBV4-1 with TRBJ1-2; a possible D gene is TRBD1 (6 bases). Germline CDR1 and CDR2: MGHRA and YSYEKL. The CDR3 length is 16 residues. Deletions cut 1 base from V and 3 bases from J, with 15 bases between. The CDR3 DNA is TGCGCCAGCAGCCAAGTTTTAACAGGGACGCACTATGGCTACACCTTC. The encoded protein is CASSQVLTGTHYGYTF.

In its sample, this clonotype was seen a few times. The chain is built from TRBV24-1 and TRBJ1-2, with D possibly TRBD1 on 5 matching bases. The CDR3 runs to 16 residues. V was shortened by 5 bases and J by 0 bases, with 15 bases between the two germline ends. Germline values: CDR1 KGHDR, CDR2 SFDVKD. CDR3 region: CATSGARGRTNYGYTF. CDR3 coding DNA: TGTGCCACCAGTGGGGCCCGGGGCCGGACTAACTATGGCTACACCTTC.

The chain has TRBV15 and TRBJ2-2; no clear D gene. CDR1 and CDR2 (germline): LNHNV, YYDKDF (reference sequence). Trimming stripped 8 bases from V and 0 bases from J, with 7 bases between. The CDR3 has 13 amino acids. This CDR3 reads CATQPANTGELFF. CDR3 DNA sequence: TGTGCCACCCAGCCCGCGAACACCGGGGAGCTGTTTTTT.

The J gene is TRBJ2-7, the V gene TRBV6-2 or TRBV6-3; TRBD2 matches 8 bases. Unmatched junction bases numbered 4, after V lost 0 bases and J lost 3 bases. The CDR3 spans 15 residues. In germline, CDR1 is MNHEY, CDR2 SVGEGT. The CDR3 DNA follows: TGTGCCAGCAGTTACTCTGGCGGGGGGTACTACGAGCAGTACTTC. It encodes CASSYSGGGYYEQYF.

This CDR3 reads CASSEGTGPQETQYF. The DNA for the CDR3 is TGTGCCAGCAGTGAGGGGACAGGGCCTCAAGAGACCCAGTACTTC. The V gene is TRBV25-1, the J gene TRBJ2-5, with 9 bases that match TRBD1. V shed 3 bases and J 2 bases; nucleotides not matched to a gene: 4. The CDR3 contains 15 residues. CDR1 is MGHDK and CDR2 is SYGVNS in the germline V gene.

This clonotype has just a few counts. This chain joins TRBV6-6 and TRBJ2-6; D not resolved. The V gene's germline CDR1 is MNHNY and CDR2 SVGAGI (reference sequence). V gave up 4 bases and J gave up 0 bases, with 7 bases separating them. This CDR3 is built from 15 residues. This CDR3 reads CASSFLSSGANVLTF. The DNA of the CDR3 is TGTGCCAGCAGTTTCCTGAGCTCTGGGGCCAACGTCCTGACTTTC.

This clonotype was recorded at least ten times. The chain is built from TRBV7-9 and TRBJ1-4; TRBD1 might be the D (6 bases). Trimming stripped 5 bases from V and 6 bases from J, with 7 bases between. Germline CDR1 SEHNR, CDR2 FQNEAQ (reference sequence). The CDR3 is 12 residues long. CDR3 loop: CASSRTDEKLFF. CDR3 DNA: TGTGCCAGCAGCCGGACAGATGAAAAACTGTTTTTT.

This clonotype came up a few times. The chain carries TRBV29-1 and TRBJ2-5; tentative D call: TRBD1 (5 bases). V was shortened by 3 bases and J by 2 bases, with 10 bases between the two germline ends. In germline, CDR1 is SQVTM, CDR2 ANQGSEA. CDR3 size: 13 residues. The CDR3 bases are TGCAGCGTTGAGACAGACAAACAAGAGACCCAGTACTTC. Amino acids: CSVETDKQETQYF.

At least ten counts were recorded for this clonotype. The V and J genes are TRBV24-1 and TRBJ2-1, with D possibly called TRBD1 or TRBD2 (5 bases each). Germline V lookup: CDR1 KGHDR, CDR2 SFDVKD. The CDR3 sequence is 15 residues long. Trimming left V 4 bases short and J 7 bases short, with 16 bases between. CDR3 region: CATSDSGRDENEQFF. CDR3 DNA sequence: TGTGCCACCAGTGACTCGGGACGAGATGAAAATGAGCAGTTCTTC.

There are a few counts of this clonotype. CDR3 nucleotide sequence: TGTGCCAGCGCCTTGCGAACTCGGGACTATGGCTACACCTTC. Protein sequence: CASALRTRDYGYTF. The gene calls are TRBV7-9 and TRBJ1-2; D gene uncertain. The V gene's germline CDR1 is SEHNR and CDR2 FQNEAQ (reference sequence). CDR3 length: 14 amino acids. Trimming took off 8 bases at V and 3 bases at J, with 16 bases between the two ends.

The rearrangement uses TRBV11-2 and TRBJ2-5; D possibly matches TRBD1 or TRBD2 (5 bases each). V lost 10 bases and J 5 bases, leaving 20 bases between the germline ends. Germline loops: CDR1 SGHAT, CDR2 FQNNGV. The CDR3 sequence is 14 residues long. CDR3 coding DNA: TGTGCCACCAAACCGTGGCAGGGACGGGAGACCCAGTACTTC. Translation gives CATKPWQGRETQYF.

J is TRBJ2-3 and V is TRBV6-6; the D gene is possibly TRBD1 (6 bases). The CDR3 loop spans 16 amino acids. V shed 2 bases and J shed 5 bases, with 17 bases lying between them. From germline, CDR1 is MNHNY and CDR2 SVGAGI (reference sequence). The CDR3 region has the DNA TGTGCCAGCAGTTACGAGGGGGTGGGGATGGTAGATACGCAGTATTTT. Its translation: CASSYEGVGMVDTQYF.

J is TRBJ2-1 and V is TRBV6-2 or TRBV6-3; D gene uncertain. The CDR3 totals 12 residues. V was pared by 2 bases and J by 10 bases, with 9 bases between. From germline, CDR1 is MNHEY and CDR2 SVGEGT. CDR3 in amino acids: CASSYPGREQFF. CDR3 bases: TGTGCCAGCAGTTACCCCGGGCGAGAGCAGTTCTTC.

This chain joins TRBV29-1 and TRBJ2-2; 7 bases fit TRBD1. Losses at the gene ends were 6 bases for V and 0 bases for J; bases not matched to a gene: 4. The CDR3 runs to 14 residues. Germline loops: CDR1 SQVTM, CDR2 ANQGSEA. Here the CDR3 reads CSVAGTANTGELFF. The CDR3 DNA reads TGCAGCGTCGCCGGGACAGCGAACACCGGGGAGCTGTTTTTT.

This clonotype was seen more than once but under ten times. The chain joins TRBV7-3 to TRBJ2-2; D tentatively reads TRBD1 or TRBD2 (5 bases each). The ends were cut back, 5 bases at V and 1 base at J, with 11 bases in the middle. The CDR3 contains 15 residues. The germline CDR1 and CDR2 sequences are SGHTA and FQGTGA. CDR3 sequence (DNA): TGTGCCAGCAGCCAGTCGGGGCAGAACACCGGGGAGCTGTTTTTT. Residues: CASSQSGQNTGELFF. Full variable domain (outside the CDR3, taken from reference TRBV7-3 and TRBJ2-2): GAGVSQTPSNKVTEKGKYVELRCDPISGHTALYWYRQSLGQGPEFLIYFQGTGAADDSGLPNDRFFAVRPEGSVSTLKIQRTERGDSAVYLCASSQSGQNTGELFFGEGSRLTVL.

This clonotype was seen repeatedly, ten times or more. This chain connects TRBV14 to TRBJ2-6; D unresolved. The V end was cut by 3 bases, the J end by 0 bases, with 18 bases between. The CDR3 sequence is 19 residues long. Germline V gene sequence: CDR1 SGHDN, CDR2 FVKESK. The CDR3 sequence: CASSHPRSRRSSGANVLTF. In DNA form, the CDR3 reads TGTGCCAGCAGCCATCCAAGGAGCAGGCGAAGCTCTGGGGCCAACGTCCTGACTTTC.

This clonotype came up a few times. This sequence joins TRBV4-1 and TRBJ2-2; D unclear. V lost 3 bases and J lost 0, with 8 bases in between. Germline assignment: CDR1 MGHRA and CDR2 YSYEKL. CDR3 length equals 15 residues. The CDR3 nucleotides read TGCGCCAGCAGCCACCCAAGCGCGAACACCGGGGAGCTGTTTTTT. Translated, it gives CASSHPSANTGELFF.

This clonotype was seen a handful of times. The chain carries TRBV7-3 and TRBJ2-7; a weak D match, TRBD1 (6 bases). Germline loops: CDR1 SGHTA, CDR2 FQGTGA. The CDR3 sequence is 15 residues long. V was clipped by 2 bases and J by 0 bases, with 11 bases between them. This CDR3 is CASSLSGESSYEQYF. DNA of the CDR3: TGTGCCAGCAGCTTATCAGGGGAGAGCTCCTACGAGCAGTACTTC. The variable domain in full, with the rest retrieved from reference TRBV7-3 and TRBJ2-7, is GAGVSQTPSNKVTEKGKYVELRCDPISGHTALYWYRQSLGQGPEFLIYFQGTGAADDSGLPNDRFFAVRPEGSVSTLKIQRTERGDSAVYLCASSLSGESSYEQYFGPGTRLTVT.

This clonotype was observed many times. This chain's CDR3 is CSVEAGSGANVLTF. DNA for the CDR3: TGCAGCGTTGAAGCAGGATCTGGGGCCAACGTCCTGACTTTC. The chain joins TRBV29-1 to TRBJ2-6; no reliable D call. Trimming left V 1 base short and J 1 base short, with 5 bases between. The germline V gene has CDR1 SQVTM and CDR2 ANQGSEA. This CDR3 is built from 14 residues.

V and J are TRBV4-3 and TRBJ2-1; 7 nucleotides align to TRBD1. The CDR3 loop spans 16 amino acids. Trimming cost V 5 bases and J 0 bases; bases outside gene matches: 7. Germline lookup yields CDR1 LGHNA and CDR2 YSLEER. The CDR3 loop reads CASSETGCSSYNEQFF. Here the CDR3 DNA reads TGCGCCAGCAGCGAGACAGGGTGTAGCTCCTACAATGAGCAGTTCTTC.

A few counts support this clonotype. The chain links TRBV29-1 to TRBJ1-2; 7 nucleotides line up with TRBD1. The CDR3 runs 14 residues. Germline CDR1 SQVTM, CDR2 ANQGSEA. The V and J ends lost 5 bases and 4 bases, in that order; junction bases with no gene match: 10. CDR3 nucleotide sequence: TGCAGCGTTAACGACGGGACAGTTCTCTATGGCTACACCTTC. Its protein product is CSVNDGTVLYGYTF.

This clonotype was seen a handful of times. The chain combines TRBV3-1 with TRBJ2-2; 7 nucleotides line up with TRBD2. The junction had 12 bases not matched to a gene; V was cut back by 7 bases and J by 7 bases. Germline V gene sequence: CDR1 LGHDT, CDR2 YNNKEL (reference sequence). This CDR3 comprises 15 residues. The DNA for the CDR3 is TGTGCCAGCACGACTCCGGGACTAAGTGGCGGGGAGCTGTTTTTT. Its translation: CASTTPGLSGGELFF.

V usage is TRBV13 and J usage is TRBJ2-1; 12 bases align to TRBD1. Germline V gene lookup returns CDR1 PRHDT and CDR2 FYEKMQ (reference sequence). The CDR3 consists of 18 residues. The ends lost 1 base at V and 8 bases at J; junction bases unmatched: 12. DNA for the CDR3: TGTGCCAGCAGCTTAGACCCATACCCGGGACAGGGGGCCCATGAGCAGTTCTTC. Protein sequence: CASSLDPYPGQGAHEQFF.

The table lists this clonotype with a few counts. The chain links TRBV4-1 to TRBJ1-5; D gene ambiguous. V shed 0 bases and J shed 11 bases, with 17 bases lying between them. Germline-derived CDR1 and CDR2 are MGHRA and YSYEKL. There are 15 residues in the CDR3. The CDR3 region has the DNA TGCGCCAGCAGCCAAGAAGGCATGGGCTGGGAGTCCCAGCATTTT. Its translation is CASSQEGMGWESQHF.